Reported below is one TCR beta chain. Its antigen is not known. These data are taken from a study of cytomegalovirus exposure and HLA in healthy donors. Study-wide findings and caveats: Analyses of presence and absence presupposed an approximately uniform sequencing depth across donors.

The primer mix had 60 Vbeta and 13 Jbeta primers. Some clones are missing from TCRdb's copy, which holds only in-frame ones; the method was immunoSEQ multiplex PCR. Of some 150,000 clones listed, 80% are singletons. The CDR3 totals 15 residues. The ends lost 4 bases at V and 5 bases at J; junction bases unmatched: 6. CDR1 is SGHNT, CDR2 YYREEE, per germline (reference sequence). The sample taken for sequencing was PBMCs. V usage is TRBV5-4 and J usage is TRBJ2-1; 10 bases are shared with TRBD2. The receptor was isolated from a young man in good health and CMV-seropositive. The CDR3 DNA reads TGTGCCAGCAGCCAAAAGCGGGGGGGCCACAATGAGCAGTTCTTC. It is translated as CASSQKRGGHNEQFF.